The T cell receptor beta chain described here comes from a study of shared clonotypes between healthy human individuals. TCRdb's table, derived via immunoSEQ multiplex PCR, lists solely in-frame clones and lacks some. The sample holds 530,000 or so clones, about 79% seen once. Germline V CDR1 and CDR2: SGHTA, FQGTGA. This CDR3 contains 16 residues. V lost 1 base and J 0 bases, leaving 10 bases between the germline ends. Sequenced: PBMCs. The sequence was obtained from a woman aged 35 to 49 in good health. Some clones in this sample may be carry-over from other donors' samples. The V call is TRBV7-3, the J call TRBJ1-3; weak D call: TRBD1 (5 bases). In DNA form, the CDR3 reads TGTGCCAGCAGCTTAAATCCAGGGAGCTCTGGAAACACCATATATTTT. It is translated as CASSLNPGSSGNTIYF.